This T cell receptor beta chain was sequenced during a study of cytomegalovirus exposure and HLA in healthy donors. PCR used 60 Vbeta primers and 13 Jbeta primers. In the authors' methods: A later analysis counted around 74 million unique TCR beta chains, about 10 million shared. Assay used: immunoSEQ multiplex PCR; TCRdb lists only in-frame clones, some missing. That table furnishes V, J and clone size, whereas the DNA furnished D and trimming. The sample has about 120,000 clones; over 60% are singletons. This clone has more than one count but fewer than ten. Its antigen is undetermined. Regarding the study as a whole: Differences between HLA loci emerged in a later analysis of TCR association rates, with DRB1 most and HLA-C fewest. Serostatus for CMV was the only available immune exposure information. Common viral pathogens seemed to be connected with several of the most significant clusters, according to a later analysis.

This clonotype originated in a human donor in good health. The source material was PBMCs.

The CDR3 region is CASRFPRTSSYNEQFF. CDR3 nucleotides: TGTGCCAGCAGGTTTCCCCGGACTAGCTCCTACAATGAGCAGTTCTTC. The genes are TRBV5-8 and TRBJ2-1; 7 nucleotides line up with TRBD2. The trim removed 5 bases at V and 0 bases at J, leaving 8 bases unmatched. The germline V gene has CDR1 SGHTS and CDR2 YDEGEE. The CDR3 extends over 16 amino acids.